This TCR beta chain was obtained from a study of T-cell reconstitution after alpha-beta-depleted transplantation in children. Comment on this clonotype: Its antigen is as yet unknown.

The ends were cut back, 5 bases at V and 5 bases at J, with 18 bases in the middle. The CDR3 is made up of 15 amino acids. Looked up from germline, CDR1 is SGHVS and CDR2 is FQNEAQ. A library of TCRbeta sequences, prepared with unique molecular identifiers, was generated. A single record per CDR3 protein comes from TCRdb applying MiXCR to the PCR reads. The data show 70,000 to 95,000 distinct CDR3 sequences, 15% seen once. Study conclusions and caveats: For some patients, TCRbeta diversity was high at day 60 because of recipient T cells and thymic progenitors that survived. Hyperexpanded clones declined; after one year, newly produced T cells mostly supplied diversity. Reported findings indicate that, about two months after transplant, alpha-beta T cells came from several hundred expanded clones, which were derived from non-depleted graft cells.

The receptor was isolated from a male patient between 2 and 10 years old who had a stem cell transplant for acute lymphoblastic leukemia, so the T cells may come from the graft donor. The V call is TRBV7-8, the J call TRBJ2-5; a weak D match, TRBD2 (6 bases). The sample here was PBMCs, mostly from graft donor cells, taken 180 days after TCRalphabeta/CD19-depleted stem cell transplant. DNA for the CDR3: TGTGCCAGCAGCCCTATGGCGGGGTTTCGGGAGACCCAGTACTTC. Translation: CASSPMAGFRETQYF.